This TCR beta chain was obtained from a study of blood T cell repertoires in COVID-19. Overall study context: PBMCs, B-cell-depleted T cells, or T cells provided the cDNA or gDNA that made up the material.

CDR3 size: 13 residues. V dropped 0 bases and J dropped 7 bases, with 12 bases sitting between them. Germline CDR1 is GTSNPN and CDR2 is SVGIG (reference sequence). In the study's own analysis: Reference gene primer amplification gave estimated nucleated cell counts. Assay used: immunoSEQ multiplex PCR; TCRdb lists only in-frame clones, some missing. V and J calls and clone size come straight from that table; D and trimming were deduced from the DNA. The sample includes roughly 430,000 clones, roughly 88% of them seen just once. This clone is a singleton in its sample. Participants were aged about 18 to 89 years from around 24 US areas.

The sample consisted of PBMCs or T cells enriched from blood (not recorded which). The V call is TRBV30, the J call TRBJ1-2; the D is unclear. This clonotype originated in a middle-aged woman with acute COVID-19. The CDR3 region is CAWSVRISGGYTF. As DNA, the CDR3 is TGTGCCTGGAGTGTACGAATCTCGGGTGGCTACACCTTC.